The clone carrying this T cell receptor beta chain was recorded a few times. As yet, its antigen is unknown. Genomic DNA constituted the template upon which TCR beta VDJ and CDR3 profiling was performed. TCRdb reprocessed the reads with MiXCR, giving one entry per CDR3 protein. Of 270,000 or so distinct CDR3 sequences in the sample, 82% were seen once. This CDR3 is 14 amino acids long. J was trimmed by 13 bases and V by 2 bases; bases with no gene match: 11. Germline-derived CDR1 and CDR2 are SGHTA and FQGNSA. This entry comes from a study of CD8+CD57+ T cells in acquired aplastic anemia. CD8+CD57+ cell expansion, shown by flow cytometry, had occurred in the patients selected for sequencing. Diagnosis of severe acquired aplastic anemia applied to all patients. No therapy had been given to the patients at the time of blood sampling. Findings and limits, study-wide: Patients were compared with controls for CD8+ Simpson's diversity, and no significant difference emerged.

Sequencing input: sorted CD4+, CD8+, or CD8+CD57+ T cells (not recorded which) from PBMCs. The clonotype originates from a human donor with aplastic anemia. The genes are TRBV7-2 and TRBJ2-3, with TRBD1 identical over 8 bases. CDR3: CASSLTGGADTEYF. The CDR3 nucleotides read TGTGCCAGCAGCTTAACAGGGGGTGCCGACACTGAGTATTTT. Full variable domain (outside the CDR3, taken from reference TRBV7-2 and TRBJ2-3): GAGVSQSPSNKVTEKGKDVELRCDPISGHTALYWYRQSLGQGLEFLIYFQGNSAPDKSGLPSDRFSAERTGGSVSTLTIQRTQQEDSAVYLCASSLTGGADTEYFGPGTRLTVL.